The sequence of this T cell receptor (beta chain) was determined in a study of cytomegalovirus exposure and HLA in healthy donors. About this clone itself: What it recognizes is unknown.

Assay: immunoSEQ multiplex PCR; the TCRdb copy retains only in-frame clones and omits some. The data hold roughly 48,000 clones, with approximately 95% observed a single time. The study, taken as a whole, reports: Cytomegalovirus-associated status was assigned to approximately 160 TCR beta chains. The dataset shows that most TCR sequences were rare, while some public TCRs occurred in many donors.

With 4 bases clipped from V and 3 bases from J, the junction kept 4 bases outside the gene matches. The CDR3 covers 15 residues. Germline V gene data show CDR1 as SGHRS and CDR2 as YFSETQ. The chain is built from TRBV5-1 and TRBJ1-1, with TRBD1 matching 12 bases. The material sequenced was PBMCs. The receptor's source is a woman aged 18-29 years in good health and CMV-seropositive. The CDR3 sequence is CASSDRDRGHTEAFF. DNA for the CDR3: TGCGCCAGCAGCGACCGGGACAGGGGGCACACTGAAGCTTTCTTT.